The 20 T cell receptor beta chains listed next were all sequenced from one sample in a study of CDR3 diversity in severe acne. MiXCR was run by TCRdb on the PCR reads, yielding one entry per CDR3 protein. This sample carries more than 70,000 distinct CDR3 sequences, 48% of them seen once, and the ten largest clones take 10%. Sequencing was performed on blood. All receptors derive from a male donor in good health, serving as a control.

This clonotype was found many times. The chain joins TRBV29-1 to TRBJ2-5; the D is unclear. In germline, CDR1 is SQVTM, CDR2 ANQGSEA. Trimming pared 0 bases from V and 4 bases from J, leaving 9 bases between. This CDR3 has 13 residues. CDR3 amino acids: CSVEERRRETQYF. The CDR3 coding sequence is TGCAGCGTTGAAGAACGGCGCCGAGAGACCCAGTACTTC. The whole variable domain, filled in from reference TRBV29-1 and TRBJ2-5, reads SAVISQKPSRDICQRGTSLTIQCQVDSQVTMMFWYRQQPGQSLTLIATANQGSEATYESGFVIDKFPISRPNLTFSTLTVSNMSPEDSSIYLCSVEERRRETQYFGPGTRLLVL.

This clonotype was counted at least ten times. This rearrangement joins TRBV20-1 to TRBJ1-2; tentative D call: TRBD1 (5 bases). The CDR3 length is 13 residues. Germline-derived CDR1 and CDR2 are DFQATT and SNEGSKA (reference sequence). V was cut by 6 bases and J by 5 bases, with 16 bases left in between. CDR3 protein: CSATRQGLYGYTF. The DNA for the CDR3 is TGCAGTGCCACAAGGCAGGGATTGTATGGCTACACCTTC.

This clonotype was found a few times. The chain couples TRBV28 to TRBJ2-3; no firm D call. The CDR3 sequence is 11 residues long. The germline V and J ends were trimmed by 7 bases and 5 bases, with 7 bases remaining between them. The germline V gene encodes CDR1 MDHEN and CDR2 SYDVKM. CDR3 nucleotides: TGTGCCAGCACCCGTGTAGATACGCAGTATTTT. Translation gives CASTRVDTQYF. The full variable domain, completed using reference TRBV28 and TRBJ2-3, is DVKVTQSSRYLVKRTGEKVFLECVQDMDHENMFWYRQDPGLGLRLIYFSYDVKMKEKGDIPEGYSVSREKKERFSLILESASTNQTSMYLCASTRVDTQYFGPGTRLTVL.

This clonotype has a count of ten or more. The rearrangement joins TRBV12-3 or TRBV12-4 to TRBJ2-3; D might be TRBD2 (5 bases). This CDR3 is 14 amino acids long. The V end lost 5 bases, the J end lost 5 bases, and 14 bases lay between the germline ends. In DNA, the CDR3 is TGTGCCAGCAGTCTAACTAGATCAGGAGATACGCAGTATTTT. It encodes CASSLTRSGDTQYF.

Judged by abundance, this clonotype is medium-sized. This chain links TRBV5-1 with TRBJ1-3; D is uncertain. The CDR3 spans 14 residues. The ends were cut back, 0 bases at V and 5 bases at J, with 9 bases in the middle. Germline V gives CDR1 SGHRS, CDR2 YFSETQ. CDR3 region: CASSLGGTRNTIYF. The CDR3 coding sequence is TGCGCCAGCAGCTTGGGAGGTACGCGAAACACCATATATTTT.

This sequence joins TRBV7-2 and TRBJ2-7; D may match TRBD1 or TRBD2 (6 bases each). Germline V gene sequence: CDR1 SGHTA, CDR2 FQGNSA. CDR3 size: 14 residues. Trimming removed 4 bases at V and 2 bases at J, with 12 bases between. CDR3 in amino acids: CASSSGGPTYEQYF. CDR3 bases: TGTGCCAGCAGCTCCGGGGGCCCGACCTACGAGCAGTACTTC.

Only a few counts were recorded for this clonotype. CDR3 bases: TGCAGTGCTAGAGCGACCGGGAGAGGGGTCGAGCAGTACTTC. Amino acid sequence: CSARATGRGVEQYF. V is TRBV20-1 and J is TRBJ2-7, with a possible D match to TRBD2 (6 bases). The CDR3 covers 14 residues. Per germline, CDR1 DFQATT and CDR2 SNEGSKA (reference sequence). V was pared by 1 base and J by 6 bases, with 16 bases between.

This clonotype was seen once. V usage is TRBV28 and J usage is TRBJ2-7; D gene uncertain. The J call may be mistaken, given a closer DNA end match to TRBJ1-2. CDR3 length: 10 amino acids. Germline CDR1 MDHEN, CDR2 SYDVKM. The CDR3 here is CASRDYGYTF. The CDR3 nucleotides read TGTGCCAGCAGAGACTATGGCTACACCTTC.

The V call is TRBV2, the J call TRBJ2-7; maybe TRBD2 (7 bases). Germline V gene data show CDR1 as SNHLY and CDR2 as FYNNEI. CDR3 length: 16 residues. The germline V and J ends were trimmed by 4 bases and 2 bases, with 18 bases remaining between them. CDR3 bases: TGTGCCAGCAGTGTGGGTCGGGGGGCGTTGGCCTACGAGCAGTACTTC. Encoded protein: CASSVGRGALAYEQYF.

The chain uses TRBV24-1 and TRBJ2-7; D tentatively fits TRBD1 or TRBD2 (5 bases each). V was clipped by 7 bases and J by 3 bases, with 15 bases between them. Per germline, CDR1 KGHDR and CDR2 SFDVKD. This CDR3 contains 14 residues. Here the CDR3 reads CATSLGTGRYEQYF. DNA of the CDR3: TGTGCCACCAGCTTGGGGACCGGCCGCTACGAGCAGTACTTC.

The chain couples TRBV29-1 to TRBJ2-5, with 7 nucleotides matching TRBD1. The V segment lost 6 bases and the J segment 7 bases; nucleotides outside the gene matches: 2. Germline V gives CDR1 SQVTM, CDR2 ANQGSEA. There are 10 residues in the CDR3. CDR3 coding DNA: TGCAGCGTGCGACAGGGGACCCAGTACTTC. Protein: CSVRQGTQYF. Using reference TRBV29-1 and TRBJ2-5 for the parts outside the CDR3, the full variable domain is SAVISQKPSRDICQRGTSLTIQCQVDSQVTMMFWYRQQPGQSLTLIATANQGSEATYESGFVIDKFPISRPNLTFSTLTVSNMSPEDSSIYLCSVRQGTQYFGPGTRLLVL.

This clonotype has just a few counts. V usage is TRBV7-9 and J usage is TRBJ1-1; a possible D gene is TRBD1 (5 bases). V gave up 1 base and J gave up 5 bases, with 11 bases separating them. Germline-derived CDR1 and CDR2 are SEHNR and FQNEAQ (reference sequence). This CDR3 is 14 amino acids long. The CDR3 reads CASSLVVRDTEAFF. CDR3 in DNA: TGTGCCAGCAGCTTAGTCGTCAGGGATACTGAAGCTTTCTTT.

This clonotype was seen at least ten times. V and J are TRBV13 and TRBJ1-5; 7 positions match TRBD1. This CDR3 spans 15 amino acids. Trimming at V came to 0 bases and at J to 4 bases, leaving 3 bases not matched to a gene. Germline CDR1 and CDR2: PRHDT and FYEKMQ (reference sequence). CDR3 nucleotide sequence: TGTGCCAGCAGCTTAGGACAGGGGCCTAATCAGCCCCAGCATTTT. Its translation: CASSLGQGPNQPQHF.

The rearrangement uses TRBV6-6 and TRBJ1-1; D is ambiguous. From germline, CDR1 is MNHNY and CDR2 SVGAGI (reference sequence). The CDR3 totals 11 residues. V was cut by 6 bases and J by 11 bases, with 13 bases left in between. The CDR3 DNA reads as TGTGCCAGCAGAGTCGGGCAGCGGGCTTTCTTT. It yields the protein CASRVGQRAFF.

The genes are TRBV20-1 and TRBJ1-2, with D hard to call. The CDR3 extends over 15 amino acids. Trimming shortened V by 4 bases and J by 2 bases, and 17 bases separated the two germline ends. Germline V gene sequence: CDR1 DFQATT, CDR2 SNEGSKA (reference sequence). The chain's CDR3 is CSATTLGRKNYGYTF. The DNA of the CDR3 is TGCAGTGCTACCACCCTTGGACGGAAAAACTATGGCTACACCTTC.

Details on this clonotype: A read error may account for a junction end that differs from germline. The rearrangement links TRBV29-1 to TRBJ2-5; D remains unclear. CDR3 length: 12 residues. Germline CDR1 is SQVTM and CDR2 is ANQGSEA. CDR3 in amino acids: CSVATAQEAQYF. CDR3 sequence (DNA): TGCAGCGTTGCTACAGCTCAAGAGGCCCAGTACTTC.

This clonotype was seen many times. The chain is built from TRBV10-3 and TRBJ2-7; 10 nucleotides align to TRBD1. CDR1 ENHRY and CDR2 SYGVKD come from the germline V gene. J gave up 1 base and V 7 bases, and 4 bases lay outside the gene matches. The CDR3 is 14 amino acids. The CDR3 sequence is CAINPGQGSYEQYF. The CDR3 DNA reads TGTGCCATCAACCCGGGACAGGGGTCCTACGAGCAGTACTTC.

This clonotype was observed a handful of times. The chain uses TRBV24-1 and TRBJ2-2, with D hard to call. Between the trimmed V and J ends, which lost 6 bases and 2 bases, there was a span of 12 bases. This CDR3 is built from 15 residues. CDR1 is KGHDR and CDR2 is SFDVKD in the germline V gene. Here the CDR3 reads CATSPGRINTGELFF. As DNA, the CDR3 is TGTGCCACCAGTCCTGGACGGATCAACACCGGGGAGCTGTTTTTT.

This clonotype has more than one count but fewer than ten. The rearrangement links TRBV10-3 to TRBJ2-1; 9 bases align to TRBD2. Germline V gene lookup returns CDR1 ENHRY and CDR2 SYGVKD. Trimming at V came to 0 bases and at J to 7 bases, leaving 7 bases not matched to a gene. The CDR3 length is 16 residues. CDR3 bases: TGTGCCATCAGTGAGTCGAGTAGCGGGAGAACGAATGAGCAGTTCTTC. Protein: CAISESSSGRTNEQFF.

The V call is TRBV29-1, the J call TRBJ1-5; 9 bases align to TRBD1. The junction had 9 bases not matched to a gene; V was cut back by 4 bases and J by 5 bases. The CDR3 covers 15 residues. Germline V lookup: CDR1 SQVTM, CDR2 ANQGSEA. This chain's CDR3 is CSVVGQGRGDQPQHF. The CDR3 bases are TGCAGCGTTGTGGGACAGGGTAGGGGGGATCAGCCCCAGCATTTT.